The 30 T cell receptor beta chains listed next were all sequenced from one sample in a study of graft-versus-host responses after intestinal transplantation. These receptors lack a known antigen. Sequenced by immunoSEQ multiplex PCR; TCRdb stores in-frame clones only, minus some. Among about 100,000 clones, about 87% were seen once, and the ten largest hold around 0.73%. Sequencing used unstimulated CD4+ T cells sorted from spleen or lymph node cells, obtained before transplant. These receptors came from a human donor who was the organ donor for an intestinal transplant.

The chain uses TRBV6-5 and TRBJ1-4, with 9 bases that match TRBD1. V lost 5 bases and J lost 7; bases outside the gene matches: 5. The CDR3 is 14 residues long. Germline V gene lookup returns CDR1 MNHEY and CDR2 SVGAGI. The CDR3 DNA reads TGTGCCAGCAGTGCCGACAGGGGGTTTGAAAAACTGTTTTTT. This sequence encodes CASSADRGFEKLFF.

The rearrangement joins TRBV5-1 to TRBJ2-2, with D possibly TRBD1 on 6 matching bases. This CDR3 is built from 14 residues. Germline CDR1 reads SGHRS; CDR2 reads YFSETQ. V gave up 4 bases and J gave up 4 bases, with 11 bases separating them. The CDR3 DNA follows: TGCGCCAGCAGCAACAGGGTGAGCACCGGGGAGCTGTTTTTT. It is translated as CASSNRVSTGELFF.

This chain links TRBV6-5 with TRBJ1-2, with D unclear. The V and J ends lost 2 bases and 8 bases respectively, with 15 bases between them. The CDR3 totals 14 residues. Germline lookup yields CDR1 MNHEY and CDR2 SVGAGI. CDR3 in amino acids: CASSYRKTPRGYTF. DNA for the CDR3: TGTGCCAGCAGTTACCGGAAGACCCCGCGGGGCTACACCTTC.

The gene calls are TRBV19 and TRBJ1-4; unclear D gene. Germline CDR1 is LNHDA and CDR2 is SQIVND (reference sequence). The V and J ends lost 3 bases and 5 bases respectively, with 4 bases between them. The CDR3 length is 12 residues. CDR3 amino acids: CASSIRNEKLFF. As DNA, the CDR3 is TGTGCCAGTAGTATCCGGAATGAAAAACTGTTTTTT.

This clone was counted once. V usage is TRBV5-1 and J usage is TRBJ2-2; a weak D match, TRBD1 (6 bases). Trimming removed 4 bases at V and 1 base at J, with 8 bases between. CDR1 and CDR2 from the germline V gene are SGHRS and YFSETQ. CDR3 length: 14 amino acids. This CDR3 reads CASSRTENTGELFF. The DNA of the CDR3 is TGCGCCAGCAGCAGGACAGAGAACACCGGGGAGCTGTTTTTT.

The gene calls are TRBV6-4 and TRBJ1-1, with D perhaps matching TRBD1 (5 bases). V was shortened by 4 bases and J by 0 bases, with 12 bases between the two germline ends. This CDR3 is built from 15 residues. Per the germline V gene, CDR1 is MRHNA and CDR2 is SNTAGT. CDR3 nucleotides: TGTGCCAGCAGTGTAGACGGGGGTGTGAACACTGAAGCTTTCTTT. As protein: CASSVDGGVNTEAFF.

The J gene is TRBJ2-2, the V gene TRBV28, with D possibly TRBD2 on 5 matching bases. V lost 5 bases and J lost 3, with 16 bases in between. Germline CDR1 MDHEN, CDR2 SYDVKM. The CDR3 is 16 residues long. The DNA for the CDR3 is TGTGCCAGCAGTGGAGAATCTAGCCGCGACACCGGGGAGCTGTTTTTT. Translated: CASSGESSRDTGELFF.

This CDR3 reads CASSFGTGGTEAFF. The CDR3 region has the DNA TGTGCCAGCAGCTTCGGGACAGGGGGCACTGAAGCTTTCTTT. The chain combines TRBV7-3 with TRBJ1-1; 11 nucleotides align to TRBD1. Germline V gene sequence: CDR1 SGHTA, CDR2 FQGTGA. This CDR3 contains 14 residues. After removal of 3 bases from V and 4 bases from J, the junction contained 1 base not matched to a gene.

This clone was counted only a few times. The same CDR3 can be traced to other DNA sequences in this sample. The chain has TRBV30 and TRBJ1-5, with 7 bases lining up with TRBD1. CDR3 size: 13 residues. CDR1 is GTSNPN, CDR2 SVGIG, per germline (reference sequence). The V gene end was trimmed by 3 bases and the J gene end by 2 bases; junction bases not matched to a gene: 1. The CDR3 DNA is TGTGCCTGGAGCGGACAGGGCAATCAGCCCCAGCATTTT. Translation: CAWSGQGNQPQHF.

The genes are TRBV11-2 and TRBJ2-7, with D tentatively TRBD1 (6 bases). The CDR3 consists of 13 residues. Germline V gene data show CDR1 as SGHAT and CDR2 as FQNNGV. V lost 2 bases and J lost 3, with 8 bases in between. CDR3 sequence (DNA): TGTGCCAGCAGCTTACAGGGGAACTACGAGCAGTACTTC. Amino acid sequence: CASSLQGNYEQYF.

The CDR3 DNA sequence: TGCGCCAGCAGTTCGTCAGCGGGAGTTCATGAGCAGTTCTTC. It codes for CASSSSAGVHEQFF. V is TRBV5-1 and J is TRBJ2-1; 8 bases line up with TRBD2. The CDR3 is 14 amino acids. Germline loops: CDR1 SGHRS, CDR2 YFSETQ. V was pared by 5 bases and J by 8 bases, with 9 bases of the junction left unmatched. The whole variable domain, remainder taken from reference TRBV5-1 and TRBJ2-1, is KAGVTQTPRYLIKTRGQQVTLSCSPISGHRSVSWYQQTPGQGLQFLFEYFSETQRNKGNFPGRFSGRQFSNSRSEMNVSTLELGDSALYLCASSSSAGVHEQFFGPGTRLTVL.

The V gene is TRBV5-4, the J gene TRBJ1-2; D may be TRBD1 (6 bases). V was pared by 4 bases and J by 2 bases, with 12 bases between. The length of the CDR3 is 14 residues. Germline CDR1 reads SGHNT; CDR2 reads YYREEE (reference sequence). CDR3 residues: CASSPGTTNYGYTF. In nucleotides, the CDR3 is TGTGCCAGCAGCCCGGGGACAACCAACTATGGCTACACCTTC.

The rearrangement links TRBV30 to TRBJ2-7; the match to TRBD1 covers 7 bases. J gave up 2 bases and V 5 bases, and 3 bases lay outside the gene matches. This CDR3 comprises 12 residues. Germline CDR1 is GTSNPN and CDR2 is SVGIG (reference sequence). The CDR3 protein is CAWGGQPYEQYF. DNA of the CDR3: TGTGCCTGGGGGGGACAGCCCTACGAGCAGTACTTC.

V gene TRBV6-6 combines with J gene TRBJ1-2; 12 bases map to TRBD1. V trimming: 6 bases; J trimming: 8 bases; junction bases outside the gene matches: 4. Germline CDR1 reads MNHNY; CDR2 reads SVGAGI (reference sequence). This CDR3 has 13 residues. The CDR3, as DNA: TGTGCCAGCAGACGGGACAGGGGGCGCGGCTACACCTTC. It translates to CASRRDRGRGYTF.

The J gene is TRBJ1-2, the V gene TRBV5-6; no firm D call. The CDR3 runs to 12 residues. CDR1 and CDR2 from the germline V gene are SGHDT and YYEEEE. V lost 3 bases and J lost 8, with 11 bases in between. The CDR3, as DNA: TGTGCCAGCAGCTCACGGGGTTGGGGCTACACCTTC. Translated: CASSSRGWGYTF.

V and J are TRBV7-9 and TRBJ2-7; D call uncertain. Between the trimmed V and J ends, which lost 1 base and 6 bases, there was a span of 10 bases. The germline V gene encodes CDR1 SEHNR and CDR2 FQNEAQ (reference sequence). This CDR3 contains 13 residues. CDR3 DNA sequence: TGTGCCAGCAGCTTAGGCGGACCCTTCGAGCAGTACTTC. The encoded protein is CASSLGGPFEQYF. The complete variable domain, with remaining parts taken from reference TRBV7-9 and TRBJ2-7, reads DTGVSQNPRHKITKRGQNVTFRCDPISEHNRLYWYRQTLGQGPEFLTYFQNEAQLEKSRLLSDRFSAERPKGSFSTLEIQRTEQGDSAMYLCASSLGGPFEQYFGPGTRLTVT.

The V call is TRBV2, the J call TRBJ1-1; 8 bases are shared with TRBD1. The CDR3 totals 14 residues. V trimming: 2 bases; J trimming: 11 bases; junction bases outside the gene matches: 10. Germline values: CDR1 SNHLY, CDR2 FYNNEI. The CDR3 protein is CASSEYPGGQKAFF. The DNA of the CDR3 is TGTGCCAGCAGTGAATATCCAGGGGGCCAGAAGGCTTTCTTT.

V and J are TRBV18 and TRBJ2-5; TRBD2 matches at 11 bases. The CDR3 runs to 17 residues. V was clipped by 2 bases and J by 5 bases; unmatched bases: 10. Looked up from germline, CDR1 is KGHSH and CDR2 is LQKENI. CDR3: CASSPRLTSGSRETQYF. Written as DNA, the CDR3 is TGTGCCAGCTCACCAAGGTTAACTAGCGGGAGTCGGGAGACCCAGTACTTC.

This rearrangement joins TRBV2 to TRBJ1-1; D is possibly TRBD1 (5 bases). The CDR3 is made up of 11 amino acids. Trimming shortened V by 8 bases and J by 7 bases, and 11 bases separated the two germline ends. Germline CDR1 is SNHLY and CDR2 is FYNNEI. The CDR3 protein is CASVWDGEAFF. CDR3 DNA sequence: TGTGCCAGCGTATGGGACGGTGAAGCTTTCTTT.

The rearrangement joins TRBV11-3 to TRBJ2-7, with D perhaps matching TRBD2 (7 bases). The germline V gene has CDR1 SGHNT and CDR2 YENEEA. Trimming took off 7 bases at V and 4 bases at J, with 26 bases between the two ends. This CDR3 comprises 17 residues. The CDR3 nucleotides read TGTGCCAGCAACCCGAGGGGGGGTTCGCTTTCAAAGTACGAGCAGTACTTC. This codes for CASNPRGGSLSKYEQYF.

The chain employs TRBV23-1 and TRBJ2-2; 8 nucleotides agree with TRBD2. TRBV23-1 is reported as an ORF; its role is uncertain. Unmatched junction bases numbered 14, after V lost 11 bases and J lost 3 bases. The CDR3 contains 16 residues. CDR3 coding DNA: TGCGCCTGGACGTCAGCGGGAGTGGGGGACACCGGGGAGCTGTTTTTT. It yields the protein CAWTSAGVGDTGELFF.

The chain has TRBV19 and TRBJ1-4; TRBD1 matches at 9 bases. The V gene end was trimmed by 10 bases and the J gene end by 0 bases; junction bases not matched to a gene: 6. Germline loops: CDR1 LNHDA, CDR2 SQIVND (reference sequence). The CDR3 length is 15 residues. The CDR3 region is CATRDRDTTNEKLFF. The CDR3 DNA is TGTGCCACTCGGGACAGGGATACAACTAATGAAAAACTGTTTTTT.

This chain joins TRBV5-1 and TRBJ2-7; D possibly corresponds to TRBD1 (5 bases). Germline V gene data show CDR1 as SGHRS and CDR2 as YFSETQ. V lost 3 bases and J 6 bases, leaving 10 bases between the germline ends. The CDR3 length is 12 residues. For the CDR3, the DNA is TGCGCCAGCAGCTGGCAGGGTCCCGAGCAGTACTTC. This gives the protein CASSWQGPEQYF.

V gene TRBV7-2 combines with J gene TRBJ2-6; the D gene could be TRBD1 or TRBD2 (6 bases each). This CDR3 is 18 amino acids long. From germline, CDR1 is SGHTA and CDR2 FQGNSA. V was trimmed by 5 bases and J by 0 bases, leaving 17 bases between them. Here the CDR3 reads CASSPRTGAHSGANVLTF. In nucleotides, the CDR3 is TGTGCCAGCAGCCCTCGGACGGGGGCCCACTCTGGGGCCAACGTCCTGACTTTC.

This chain joins TRBV6-1 and TRBJ1-3; D is perhaps TRBD1 (6 bases). The CDR3 loop spans 13 amino acids. With 11 bases removed from V and 5 bases from J, the gap between germline ends came to 16 bases. The germline CDR1 and CDR2 sequences are MNHNS and SASEGT. The CDR3 region is CALGGGSRNTIYF. The DNA for the CDR3 is TGTGCCTTGGGGGGGGGCTCCCGAAACACCATATATTTT.

The V and J genes are TRBV5-1 and TRBJ2-5; weak D call: TRBD1 (6 bases). The CDR3 spans 14 residues. Trimming left V 2 bases short and J 1 base short, with 9 bases between. Per germline, CDR1 SGHRS and CDR2 YFSETQ. The CDR3 region is CASSLQGSQETQYF. The DNA of the CDR3 is TGCGCCAGCAGCTTACAGGGTTCCCAAGAGACCCAGTACTTC.

The chain combines TRBV11-2 with TRBJ1-1; TRBD1 aligns across 9 bases. V was pared by 4 bases and J by 6 bases, with 6 bases of the junction left unmatched. Germline CDR1 and CDR2: SGHAT and FQNNGV. This CDR3 comprises 14 residues. The CDR3 DNA is TGTGCCAGCAGCTCGGACAGGGGATACTCTGAAGCTTTCTTT. Its protein is CASSSDRGYSEAFF.

The chain uses TRBV6-5 and TRBJ2-2; D is unresolved. The CDR3 is made up of 12 amino acids. CDR1 and CDR2 from the germline V gene are MNHEY and SVGAGI. V was clipped by 6 bases and J by 8 bases, with 10 bases between them. In nucleotides, the CDR3 is TGTGCCAGCAGCCTTAGTCGGGGGGAGCTGTTTTTT. This translates into CASSLSRGELFF.

This rearrangement joins TRBV5-4 to TRBJ1-4; D remains unclear. V lost 3 bases to trimming and J lost 0 bases, with 9 bases between them. This CDR3 is built from 15 residues. The germline V gene has CDR1 SGHNT and CDR2 YYREEE (reference sequence). The CDR3 sequence: CASSSDLATNEKLFF. The CDR3 DNA reads as TGTGCCAGCAGCTCTGACCTAGCAACTAATGAAAAACTGTTTTTT.

The chain combines TRBV2 with TRBJ2-2; 8 nucleotides align to TRBD2. The junction had 7 bases not matched to a gene; V was cut back by 3 bases and J by 7 bases. The CDR3 has 15 amino acids. CDR1 is SNHLY and CDR2 is FYNNEI in the germline V gene. The CDR3 protein is CASSEDGGAIGELFF. In DNA form, the CDR3 reads TGTGCCAGCAGTGAGGACGGGGGGGCCATCGGGGAGCTGTTTTTT. Looking up the rest from reference TRBV2 and TRBJ2-2 gives the full variable domain: EPEVTQTPSHQVTQMGQEVILRCVPISNHLYFYWYRQILGQKVEFLVSFYNNEISEKSEIFDDQFSVERPDGSNFTLKIRSTKLEDSAMYFCASSEDGGAIGELFFGEGSRLTVL.